The clone carrying this T cell receptor beta chain was counted at least ten times. This entry is derived from a study of T cells after yellow fever vaccination. The overall study: With SMART-Seq v4 Ultra Low Input, the fractions containing low cell numbers were prepared.

In making TCR cDNA, 5'RACE template switching added a universal primer site and UMIs to it. TCRdb reanalysed the 5' RACE reads using MiXCR and keeps one entry per CDR3 protein. The data show hundreds of thousands of distinct CDR3 sequences, with around 3.6% seen just once and 20% to 25% held by the top ten. V dropped 5 bases and J dropped 4; count of bases not matched to a gene: 7. CDR3 size: 16 residues. CDR1 is SGHTA, CDR2 FQGNSA, per germline. V and J are TRBV7-2 and TRBJ2-3; 12 bases are shared with TRBD2. Specimen: PBMCs, collected on the day of the yellow fever booster vaccination. This TCR was sampled from a man aged 18 to 29 who received the YFV17D yellow fever vaccine. The CDR3 here is CASSRGLAGSADTQYF. In nucleotides, the CDR3 is TGTGCCAGCAGCAGAGGACTAGCGGGGTCGGCAGATACGCAGTATTTT.